The clone carrying this T cell receptor beta chain has just a few counts. Its specificity is not known. This entry is derived from a study of shared clonotypes between healthy human individuals. Study overall: Contributing individuals were a couple of females and a few males aged 18 to 49. CD8 memory received one plate per donor, CD8 naive two, CD4 memory three and CD4 naive three.

Memory CD4+ cells were the fraction left after CD45RA+ naive selection. General study points: Collection of samples was limited to blood; tissue repertoires likely differ.

Repertoires were generated with immunoSEQ multiplex PCR, while TCRdb's copy carries only in-frame clones and drops some. Of roughly 2,500,000 clones in the sample, approximately 93% were seen once. Sequencing was performed on naive CD4+ T cells from PBMCs. Subset described: CD45RA+ positively selected. The TCR originated in a man between 18 and 35 years old in good health. Some clones in this sample may be carry-over from other donors' samples.

The CDR3, as DNA: TGTGCCAGCAGTCTACAGGGGCCCCAGGGGACCCAGCATTTT. As protein: CASSLQGPQGTQHF. V gene TRBV28 combines with J gene TRBJ1-5; 7 bases align to TRBD1. This CDR3 is built from 14 residues. The J segment lost 11 bases and the V segment lost 5 bases, leaving 12 bases of the junction unmatched. Germline V lookup: CDR1 MDHEN, CDR2 SYDVKM. The whole variable domain, remainder taken from reference TRBV28 and TRBJ1-5, is DVKVTQSSRYLVKRTGEKVFLECVQDMDHENMFWYRQDPGLGLRLIYFSYDVKMKEKGDIPEGYSVSREKKERFSLILESASTNQTSMYLCASSLQGPQGTQHFGDGTRLSIL.